These 23 T cell receptor beta chains came from one sample sequenced in a study of cytomegalovirus exposure and HLA in healthy donors. This PCR relied on a set of 60 Vbeta primers and 13 Jbeta primers. This table comes from immunoSEQ multiplex PCR, and its TCRdb copy is limited to in-frame clones, with some not included. Here the sample spans about 150,000 clones, 70% to 90% being singletons. Material for sequencing was PBMCs. These receptors all come from a woman in her 40s in good health and CMV-seropositive.

This sequence joins TRBV2 and TRBJ2-3; perhaps TRBD2 as D (6 bases). CDR3 size: 15 residues. Trimming stripped 4 bases from V and 1 base from J, with 12 bases between. The germline V gene has CDR1 SNHLY and CDR2 FYNNEI. The CDR3 DNA sequence: TGTGCCAGCAGTGTCCTGGCTAGCGGCACAGATACGCAGTATTTT. It specifies CASSVLASGTDTQYF.

This chain joins TRBV5-1 and TRBJ2-5; TRBD1 might be the D (5 bases). V lost 0 bases, J lost 2 bases, and 14 bases lay in between. Looked up from germline, CDR1 is SGHRS and CDR2 is YFSETQ. This CDR3 is built from 16 residues. CDR3 coding DNA: TGCGCCAGCAGCTTGGGACCCAGGGTCGGACAAGAGACCCAGTACTTC. Its protein product is CASSLGPRVGQETQYF.

The V and J genes are TRBV19 and TRBJ2-3, with TRBD1 as a possible D gene (5 bases). The CDR3 is 16 amino acids. Deletions cut 1 base from V and 0 bases from J, with 11 bases between. Germline-derived CDR1 and CDR2 are LNHDA and SQIVND (reference sequence). The CDR3 region has the DNA TGTGCCAGTAGTATAGGGCCGCCAGGGAGCACAGATACGCAGTATTTT. Amino acids: CASSIGPPGSTDTQYF.

The rearrangement links TRBV10-3 to TRBJ2-7, with 7 positions matching TRBD2. V lost 3 bases to trimming and J lost 6 bases; unmatched junction nucleotides: 2. The CDR3 is made up of 12 amino acids. CDR1 and CDR2 from the germline V gene are ENHRY and SYGVKD. The CDR3 bases are TGTGCCATCAGTGAAACTAGCGCCGAGCAGTACTTC. This translates into CAISETSAEQYF.

This chain links TRBV27 with TRBJ2-7; 9 bases agree with TRBD1. Germline CDR1 reads MNHEY; CDR2 reads SMNVEV (reference sequence). J was trimmed by 2 bases and V by 4 bases; bases with no gene match: 6. The CDR3 covers 15 residues. The CDR3 sequence is CASSWRDRETYEQYF. DNA of the CDR3: TGTGCCAGCAGTTGGCGGGACAGGGAAACCTACGAGCAGTACTTC.

The chain links TRBV19 to TRBJ2-7, with 7 bases that match TRBD1. Germline CDR1 and CDR2: LNHDA and SQIVND (reference sequence). With 5 bases clipped from V and 0 bases from J, the junction kept 4 bases outside the gene matches. This CDR3 spans 14 amino acids. CDR3 residues: CASSRRDSSYEQYF. The CDR3 DNA follows: TGTGCCAGTAGTCGTAGGGACAGCTCCTACGAGCAGTACTTC.

V gene TRBV27 combines with J gene TRBJ1-2; TRBD1 is a possible D gene (6 bases). V was trimmed by 2 bases and J by 11 bases, leaving 12 bases between them. Germline V CDR1 and CDR2: MNHEY, SMNVEV (reference sequence). The CDR3 loop spans 12 amino acids. The CDR3 DNA reads TGTGCCAGCAGTTTAAGGGGGGGTGGGTACACCTTC. Amino acid sequence: CASSLRGGGYTF.

This chain connects TRBV6-5 to TRBJ2-5; 9 nucleotides match TRBD1. Germline V CDR1 and CDR2: MNHEY, SVGAGI. V lost 6 bases, J lost 5 bases, and 7 bases stayed unmatched. This CDR3 contains 14 residues. CDR3 protein: CASRLTGGLETQYF. CDR3 bases: TGTGCCAGCAGATTAACAGGGGGCTTGGAGACCCAGTACTTC.

The chain has TRBV30 and TRBJ2-5; 7 bases are a match to TRBD2. CDR3 length: 14 residues. Germline V lookup: CDR1 GTSNPN, CDR2 SVGIG (reference sequence). J lost 1 base, V lost 4 bases, and 6 bases had no gene match. This CDR3 is CAWTHGGGQETQYF. The CDR3 nucleotides are TGTGCCTGGACTCACGGCGGGGGCCAAGAGACCCAGTACTTC.

The V and J genes are TRBV5-5 and TRBJ1-5; no reliable D call. CDR3 length: 15 residues. The germline CDR1 and CDR2 sequences are SGHKS and YYEKEE (reference sequence). Between the trimmed V and J ends, which lost 1 base and 0 bases, there was a span of 8 bases. The CDR3 nucleotides are TGTGCCAGCAGCTTGCAGGTCGGTAGCAATCAGCCCCAGCATTTT. Its protein is CASSLQVGSNQPQHF.

This clone occurred a few times. The chain is built from TRBV5-1 and TRBJ2-1; D might be TRBD1 (5 bases). The length of the CDR3 is 13 residues. Germline values: CDR1 SGHRS, CDR2 YFSETQ. V lost 0 bases and J lost 8, with 9 bases in between. CDR3 coding DNA: TGCGCCAGCAGCTTGGGGGGCGGCGATGAGCAGTTCTTC. Amino acids: CASSLGGGDEQFF.

The chain joins TRBV6-5 to TRBJ2-2; D gene uncertain. Germline V CDR1 and CDR2: MNHEY, SVGAGI. The CDR3 runs to 14 residues. V lost 5 bases and J lost 2, with 9 bases in between. In DNA, the CDR3 is TGTGCCAGCAGTGCACCGGGTAACACCGGGGAGCTGTTTTTT. It codes for CASSAPGNTGELFF.

The V call is TRBV6-1, the J call TRBJ1-5, with TRBD1 matching over 11 bases. Germline values: CDR1 MNHNS, CDR2 SASEGT. With 2 bases clipped from V and 9 bases from J, the junction kept 9 bases outside the gene matches. The CDR3 loop spans 16 amino acids. In DNA, the CDR3 is TGTGCCAGCAGTGAACAAGGGACAGGGGGTCCATGGCCCCAGCATTTT. Protein: CASSEQGTGGPWPQHF.

The chain couples TRBV21-1 to TRBJ1-1; the table gives TRBD1 as D, unverified against the DNA. TRBV21-1 is listed as a pseudogene. The CDR3 extends over 12 amino acids. The CDR3 region has the DNA TGTGCCAGCAGCACAGAATTGATCAAAGCTTTCTTT. It specifies CASSTELIKAFF.

The chain couples TRBV9 to TRBJ1-3; TRBD1 is a possible D gene (5 bases). Germline CDR1 and CDR2: SGDLS and YYNGEE. The V gene lost 7 bases and the J gene lost 0 bases, with 17 bases spanning the gap. The CDR3 is made up of 16 amino acids. The CDR3 coding sequence is TGTGCCAGCCCCAGGGCGAGACGGCTCTCTGGAAACACCATATATTTT. This gives the protein CASPRARRLSGNTIYF. Based on the CDR3 plus reference TRBV9 and TRBJ1-3, the full variable domain is DSGVTQTPKHLITATGQRVTLRCSPRSGDLSVYWYQQSLDQGLQFLIQYYNGEERAKGNILERFSAQQFPDLHSELNLSSLELGDSALYFCASPRARRLSGNTIYFGEGSWLTVV.

Comments on this clone: Different DNA sequences within this sample yield the same CDR3. The genes are TRBV6-5 and TRBJ2-1; 8 bases line up with TRBD1. V lost 0 bases and J lost 9; bases outside the gene matches: 7. CDR3 length equals 15 residues. Germline lookup yields CDR1 MNHEY and CDR2 SVGAGI. CDR3 nucleotides: TGTGCCAGCAGTTACTCGACTCAGGGGGCTGGTGAGCAGTTCTTC. This gives the protein CASSYSTQGAGEQFF.

The V gene is TRBV5-1, the J gene TRBJ2-3; 7 bases agree with TRBD1. The CDR3 runs 16 residues. Germline CDR1 reads SGHRS; CDR2 reads YFSETQ. J lost 2 bases, V lost 0 bases, and 6 bases had no gene match. CDR3 sequence: CASSLGAGGNTDTQYF. The CDR3 DNA sequence: TGCGCCAGCAGCTTGGGGGCAGGGGGTAACACAGATACGCAGTATTTT.

The chain uses TRBV9 and TRBJ1-1; TRBD1 might be the D (6 bases). Germline CDR1 SGDLS, CDR2 YYNGEE. V was shortened by 3 bases and J by 5 bases, with 17 bases between the two germline ends. The CDR3 sequence is 15 residues long. CDR3 bases: TGTGCCAGCAGCGAGACTCACGGGACACCGACTGAAGCTTTCTTT. Protein: CASSETHGTPTEAFF.

This chain links TRBV28 with TRBJ2-5; D possibly corresponds to TRBD2 (6 bases). Trimming pared 2 bases from V and 9 bases from J, leaving 16 bases between. This CDR3 comprises 14 residues. The germline V gene encodes CDR1 MDHEN and CDR2 SYDVKM. DNA of the CDR3: TGTGCCAGCAGTTTAGTGGGACTGCGCCAGGCCCAGTACTTC. Translated, it gives CASSLVGLRQAQYF.

This chain links TRBV19 with TRBJ2-7, with 8 bases lining up with TRBD2. Germline V gene lookup returns CDR1 LNHDA and CDR2 SQIVND (reference sequence). Trimming removed 4 bases from V and 3 bases from J; junction bases left unmatched: 8. This CDR3 comprises 15 residues. CDR3 DNA: TGTGCCAGTAGTAGATCAGCGGGAGCCCTCTACGAGCAGTACTTC. This gives the protein CASSRSAGALYEQYF. The full variable domain, its missing parts supplied by reference TRBV19 and TRBJ2-7, is DGGITQSPKYLFRKEGQNVTLSCEQNLNHDAMYWYRQDPGQGLRLIYYSQIVNDFQKGDIAEGYSVSREKKESFPLTVTSAQKNPTAFYLCASSRSAGALYEQYFGPGTRLTVT.

This clone was seen once. The germline gene is not matched at one end of the junction; a read error may be the cause. J is TRBJ1-1 and V is TRBV7-9, with D hard to call. Germline V gene data show CDR1 as SEHNR and CDR2 as FQNEAQ (reference sequence). This CDR3 is 12 amino acids long. The CDR3 loop reads CSSSLSTAEAFF. The DNA for the CDR3 is TGTTCCAGCAGCTTATCCACGGCTGAAGCTTTCTTT.

This chain joins TRBV5-1 and TRBJ2-5; 7 nucleotides line up with TRBD2. CDR3 size: 17 residues. With 3 bases clipped from V and 4 bases from J, the junction kept 15 bases outside the gene matches. Germline assignment: CDR1 SGHRS and CDR2 YFSETQ. The CDR3 nucleotides read TGCGCCAGCAGCTCCATCCGCAGTAGCGGGCATATAGAGACCCAGTACTTC. Translated: CASSSIRSSGHIETQYF.

This chain links TRBV5-6 with TRBJ2-3, with 15 bases aligning to TRBD2. CDR1 and CDR2 (germline): SGHDT, YYEEEE. The CDR3 contains 17 residues. V was clipped by 2 bases and J by 2 bases; unmatched bases: 3. CDR3 sequence: CASSFRTSGRDTDTQYF. The CDR3, as DNA: TGTGCCAGCAGCTTCCGGACTAGCGGGAGGGACACAGATACGCAGTATTTT.